This record covers a single T cell receptor beta chain. This sample is part of a study of blood T cell repertoires in COVID-19. In the study overall: Donors in the United States, Italy and Spain gave samples during acute or convalescent COVID-19. T cells, B-cell-depleted T cells, or PBMCs provided the cDNA or gDNA that served as material.

Original methodology: Reference gene primer amplification in the assay estimated nucleated cell counts. Assay: immunoSEQ multiplex PCR; the TCRdb copy retains only in-frame clones and omits some. V, J and clone size are those of that table, while D and trimming were read from the DNA. The sample includes about 29,000 clones, under 80% of them seen just once. The sequence derives from a woman in her seventies with active or convalescent COVID-19. Sequencing was done on a sample of peripheral blood.

CDR3 region: CASSSAQGSSPLHF. The CDR3 bases are TGCGCCAGCAGCTCAGCCCAGGGTAGCTCACCCCTCCACTTT. J is TRBJ1-6 and V is TRBV5-1, with TRBD1 as a possible D gene (5 bases). V lost 3 bases and J 10 bases, leaving 14 bases between the germline ends. Germline CDR1 reads SGHRS; CDR2 reads YFSETQ. The CDR3 runs 14 residues.